This TCR beta chain derives from a study of tumor and adjacent non-tumor tissue in lung cancer. Study-wide results and limits: Normal lung showed higher cumulative top 100 clone frequency than tumor. Tumor TCR diversity, when higher, was linked to shorter survival.

A modified ARM-PCR protocol with three rounds of nested PCR amplified TCRbeta. TCRdb recomputed calls from the multiplex PCR reads with MiXCR, one row per CDR3 protein. The table shows roughly 120,000 distinct CDR3 sequences, with approximately 87% occurring only once. This sample's RNA came from whole unsorted tissue. Chemotherapy-naive patients with new lung cancer underwent thoracic surgery in China, August–late 2014. About this clonotype: Antigen unknown. Relative to the germline gene, one junction end is altered; a read error may explain this.

This CDR3 comprises 16 residues. Per the germline V gene, CDR1 is SGHNT and CDR2 is YENEEA. The rearrangement joins TRBV11-3 to TRBJ2-7; TRBD1 might be the D (6 bases). This TCR was recovered from a man aged 65 to 85 with non-small cell lung cancer. The sequenced material came from lung tumor tissue. For the CDR3, the DNA is TGTGCTAGCAGCTCCACCAGTAAGACAGGAAGTGACGAGCTGTACTTC. Its translation is CASSSTSKTGSDELYF.